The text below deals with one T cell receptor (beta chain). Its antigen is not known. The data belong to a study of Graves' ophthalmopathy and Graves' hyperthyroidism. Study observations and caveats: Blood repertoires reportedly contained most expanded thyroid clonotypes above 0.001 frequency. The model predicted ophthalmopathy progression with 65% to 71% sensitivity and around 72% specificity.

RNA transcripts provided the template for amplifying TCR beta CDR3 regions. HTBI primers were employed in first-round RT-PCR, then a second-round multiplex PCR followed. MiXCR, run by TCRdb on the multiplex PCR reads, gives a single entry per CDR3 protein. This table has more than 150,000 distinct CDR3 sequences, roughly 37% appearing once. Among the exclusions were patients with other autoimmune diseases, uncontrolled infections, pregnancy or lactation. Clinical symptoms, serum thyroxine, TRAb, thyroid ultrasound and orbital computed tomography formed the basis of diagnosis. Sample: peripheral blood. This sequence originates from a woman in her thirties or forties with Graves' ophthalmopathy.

For the CDR3, the DNA is TGTGCCAGCAGTAATCAGGAGACCCAGTACTTC. Translation gives CASSNQETQYF. The V and J genes are TRBV12-3 or TRBV12-4 and TRBJ2-5; no reliable D call. The V end lost 5 bases, the J end lost 5 bases, and 6 bases lay between the germline ends. The CDR3 totals 11 residues.